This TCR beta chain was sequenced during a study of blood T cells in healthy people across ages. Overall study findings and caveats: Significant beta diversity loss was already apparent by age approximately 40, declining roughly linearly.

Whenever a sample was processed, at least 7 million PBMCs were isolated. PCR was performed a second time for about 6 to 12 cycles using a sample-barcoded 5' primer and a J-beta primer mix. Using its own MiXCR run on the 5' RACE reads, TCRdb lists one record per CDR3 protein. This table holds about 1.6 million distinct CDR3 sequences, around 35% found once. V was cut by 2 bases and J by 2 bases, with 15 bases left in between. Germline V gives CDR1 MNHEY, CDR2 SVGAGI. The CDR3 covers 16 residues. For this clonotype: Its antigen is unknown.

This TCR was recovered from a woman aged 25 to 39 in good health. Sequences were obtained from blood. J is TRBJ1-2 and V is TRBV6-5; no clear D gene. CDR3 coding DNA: TGTGCCAGCAGTTACCTAAAGGGCAAGGGAAACTATGGCTACACCTTC. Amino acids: CASSYLKGKGNYGYTF.